The source of this TCR beta chain is a study of neurological immune-mediated disorders. Overall study results and limits: A possible signature appeared as one related-CDR3 cluster, in which phylogenetic grouping placed the repertoires of 18 of 34 multiple sclerosis patients.

The cDNA was produced through 5'RACE with 10-nucleotide random UMIs. TCRdb re-analysed the 5' RACE reads in MiXCR, keeping a single row per CDR3 protein. The sample lists fewer than 85,000 distinct CDR3 sequences, about 5.1% seen once, with 2% to 2.5% in the top ten. Unsorted libraries were generated from 2 million PBMCs held at -80 degrees C. V trimming: 6 bases; J trimming: 2 bases; junction bases outside the gene matches: 9. This CDR3 has 17 amino acids. The germline gives CDR1 MGHRA, CDR2 YSYEKL. This clonotype was counted many times. Its antigen is undetermined. This receptor was taken from a woman in her 70s with multiple sclerosis. This chain links TRBV4-1 with TRBJ2-1, with TRBD2 matching over 11 bases. Sequencing was done on a sample of PBMCs. CDR3 in amino acids: CASRGGSGRAPYNEQFF. The CDR3 DNA reads TGCGCCAGCAGGGGGGGTAGCGGGAGGGCCCCCTACAATGAGCAGTTCTTC.